The 11 T cell receptor beta chains below come from one sample, sequenced in a study of PD-1 blockade in classical Hodgkin lymphoma. All the patients suffered relapse after autologous stem cell transplantation, and brentuximab vedotin exposure differed. Measured with immunoSEQ multiplex PCR; TCRdb has only the in-frame clones, and not every one. The table has some 96,000 clones, roughly 79% seen once; the top ten hold under 20%. The source material was peripheral blood mononuclear cells (PBMCs), sampled before the second cycle of nivolumab. Receptors originate from a human donor with classical Hodgkin lymphoma.

V is TRBV5-1 and J is TRBJ1-1; D remains ambiguous. Per germline, CDR1 SGHRS and CDR2 YFSETQ. V lost 0 bases to trimming and J lost 2 bases, with 20 bases between them. This CDR3 spans 18 amino acids. The CDR3 reads CASSLGIGSRGSNTEAFF. In nucleotides, the CDR3 is TGCGCCAGCAGCTTGGGTATCGGGAGTCGGGGATCTAACACTGAAGCTTTCTTT. Full variable domain (outside the CDR3, taken from reference TRBV5-1 and TRBJ1-1): KAGVTQTPRYLIKTRGQQVTLSCSPISGHRSVSWYQQTPGQGLQFLFEYFSETQRNKGNFPGRFSGRQFSNSRSEMNVSTLELGDSALYLCASSLGIGSRGSNTEAFFGQGTRLTVV.

The V call is TRBV28, the J call TRBJ2-2; 7 bases align to TRBD1. Unmatched junction bases numbered 8, after V lost 7 bases and J lost 6 bases. Per germline, CDR1 MDHEN and CDR2 SYDVKM. This CDR3 comprises 14 residues. CDR3 amino acids: CASTLLTGPGELFF. As DNA, the CDR3 is TGTGCCAGCACCCTACTGACAGGGCCCGGGGAGCTGTTTTTT. Complete variable domain (other parts from reference TRBV28 and TRBJ2-2): DVKVTQSSRYLVKRTGEKVFLECVQDMDHENMFWYRQDPGLGLRLIYFSYDVKMKEKGDIPEGYSVSREKKERFSLILESASTNQTSMYLCASTLLTGPGELFFGEGSRLTVL.

V gene TRBV6-1 combines with J gene TRBJ2-3; the D gene is possibly TRBD2 (5 bases). CDR1 and CDR2 from the germline V gene are MNHNS and SASEGT. Trimming cost V 5 bases and J 3 bases, with 12 bases left between them. CDR3 size: 14 residues. DNA of the CDR3: TGTGCCAGCAGTACGGACCCGGGAACAGATACGCAGTATTTT. It yields the protein CASSTDPGTDTQYF.

The chain links TRBV28 to TRBJ2-2, with D possibly being TRBD2 (6 bases). The CDR3 contains 14 residues. Trimming removed 8 bases at V and 5 bases at J, with 15 bases between. Germline values: CDR1 MDHEN, CDR2 SYDVKM. In nucleotides, the CDR3 is TGTGCCAGCCCGAGCCCCGGGGGAACCGGGGAGCTGTTTTTT. Translation gives CASPSPGGTGELFF.

The chain joins TRBV27 to TRBJ2-1; TRBD2 matches 8 bases. The CDR3 is made up of 15 amino acids. The trim removed 5 bases at V and 9 bases at J, leaving 12 bases unmatched. CDR1 is MNHEY, CDR2 SMNVEV, per germline (reference sequence). Written as DNA, the CDR3 is TGTGCCAGCAGTGTCAGCGGGGGTGATTCGGTTGAGCAGTTCTTC. The encoded protein is CASSVSGGDSVEQFF.

A few counts support this clone. The genes are TRBV9 and TRBJ1-1; D might be TRBD1 (5 bases). V shed 5 bases and J shed 5 bases, with 19 bases lying between them. The V gene's germline CDR1 is SGDLS and CDR2 YYNGEE. The CDR3 loop spans 15 amino acids. CDR3 in DNA: TGTGCCAGCAGTTACGGTCAGGACATTGGGACTGAAGCTTTCTTT. Protein: CASSYGQDIGTEAFF. Full variable domain (missing parts from reference TRBV9 and TRBJ1-1): DSGVTQTPKHLITATGQRVTLRCSPRSGDLSVYWYQQSLDQGLQFLIQYYNGEERAKGNILERFSAQQFPDLHSELNLSSLELGDSALYFCASSYGQDIGTEAFFGQGTRLTVV.

J is TRBJ2-5 and V is TRBV7-3, with 14 bases that match TRBD2. CDR1 SGHTA and CDR2 FQGTGA come from the germline V gene. V trimming: 5 bases; J trimming: 3 bases; junction bases outside the gene matches: 2. The CDR3 has 15 residues. The CDR3 spells CASSATSGREETQYF. CDR3 sequence (DNA): TGTGCCAGCAGCGCGACTAGCGGGAGGGAAGAGACCCAGTACTTC.

The rearrangement links TRBV2 to TRBJ2-3; either TRBD1 or TRBD2 may fit D (6 bases each). Trimming took 4 bases from V and 4 from J, leaving 21 bases between them. CDR1 SNHLY and CDR2 FYNNEI come from the germline V gene. The CDR3 loop spans 17 amino acids. CDR3 loop: CASSATQGPWEADTQYF. In DNA form, the CDR3 reads TGTGCCAGCAGTGCGACCCAGGGGCCGTGGGAGGCAGATACGCAGTATTTT.

The chain uses TRBV6-4 and TRBJ1-2; 9 nucleotides line up with TRBD1. The V gene end was trimmed by 8 bases and the J gene end by 6 bases; junction bases not matched to a gene: 10. CDR3 length: 14 residues. Germline CDR1 MRHNA, CDR2 SNTAGT. The CDR3 nucleotides read TGTGCCAGCGCCCCGAGCGGGACAGGGCATGGCTACACCTTC. This sequence encodes CASAPSGTGHGYTF.

The genes are TRBV7-9 and TRBJ2-3; 7 positions agree with TRBD2. The CDR3 runs 14 residues. The ends lost 5 bases at V and 0 bases at J; junction bases unmatched: 2. Germline V lookup: CDR1 SEHNR, CDR2 FQNEAQ (reference sequence). The CDR3 loop reads CASSLSGSTDTQYF. The CDR3, as DNA: TGTGCCAGCAGCCTTAGCGGGAGCACAGATACGCAGTATTTT.

The chain couples TRBV18 to TRBJ2-3, with 7 bases matching TRBD2. V was clipped by 3 bases and J by 2 bases; unmatched bases: 8. The germline gives CDR1 KGHSH, CDR2 LQKENI. CDR3 size: 16 residues. In nucleotides, the CDR3 is TGTGCCAGCTCACCCCCCTCAGCGGGGCCCACAGATACGCAGTATTTT. Amino acids: CASSPPSAGPTDTQYF.